Each of the 19 T cell receptor beta chains below was sequenced from the same sample in a study of siplizumab effects on memory and regulatory T cells. Sequencing was performed with immunoSEQ multiplex PCR; in TCRdb, only in-frame clones are kept and a portion is missing. The repertoire has approximately 120,000 clones, around 92% of them found once; the top ten carry around 0.73%. Sequenced material: Tregs sorted from blood. These receptors were obtained from a human donor in good health.

The chain is built from TRBV19 and TRBJ1-5; the match to TRBD1 covers 8 bases. The J segment lost 1 base and the V segment lost 5 bases, leaving 10 bases of the junction unmatched. The CDR3 totals 17 residues. CDR1 is LNHDA and CDR2 is SQIVND in the germline V gene (reference sequence). The CDR3 protein is CASSLYRGGLSNQPQHF. Here the CDR3 DNA reads TGTGCCAGTAGTCTCTACAGGGGGGGGCTGAGCAATCAGCCCCAGCATTTT.

The V call is TRBV7-6, the J call TRBJ2-7; no firm D call. Germline lookup yields CDR1 SGHVS and CDR2 FNYEAQ. This CDR3 spans 13 amino acids. The V end was cut by 5 bases, the J end by 3 bases, with 11 bases between. The CDR3 loop reads CASSRLSHYEQYF. The DNA for the CDR3 is TGTGCCAGCAGCCGACTTTCTCACTACGAGCAGTACTTC.

J is TRBJ2-5 and V is TRBV9, with TRBD1 matching 7 bases. Trimming removed 3 bases from V and 2 bases from J; junction bases left unmatched: 4. This CDR3 contains 14 residues. The germline V gene encodes CDR1 SGDLS and CDR2 YYNGEE. The CDR3, as DNA: TGTGCCAGCAGCGGAGGGACAGCTCAAGAGACCCAGTACTTC. It is translated as CASSGGTAQETQYF.

V is TRBV7-9 and J is TRBJ1-1; D gene unclear. Between the trimmed V and J ends, which lost 1 base and 2 bases, there was a span of 23 bases. Germline V gene data show CDR1 as SEHNR and CDR2 as FQNEAQ (reference sequence). The CDR3 loop spans 19 amino acids. The CDR3 region is CASSLGVSMYLLYNTEAFF. Here the CDR3 DNA reads TGTGCCAGCAGCTTAGGAGTCAGTATGTATCTTCTGTATAACACTGAAGCTTTCTTT.

The J gene is TRBJ2-5, the V gene TRBV18, with TRBD2 matching over 8 bases. With 5 bases clipped from V and 1 base from J, the junction kept 6 bases outside the gene matches. The CDR3 runs 15 residues. From germline, CDR1 is KGHSH and CDR2 LQKENI. The CDR3 bases are TGTGCCAGCTCAGTAGGTAGCGGGGCCCAAGAGACCCAGTACTTC. Translation: CASSVGSGAQETQYF.

The rearrangement links TRBV5-4 to TRBJ1-1, with a tentative D call TRBD1 (5 bases). The CDR3 runs 14 residues. The germline CDR1 and CDR2 sequences are SGHNT and YYREEE (reference sequence). The V gene lost 3 bases and the J gene lost 1 base, with 10 bases spanning the gap. In DNA, the CDR3 is TGTGCCAGCAGCTGGGACGGGCCGAACACTGAAGCTTTCTTT. Protein: CASSWDGPNTEAFF.

The rearrangement links TRBV7-2 to TRBJ2-7, with TRBD2 identical over 8 bases. The V and J ends lost 1 base and 0 bases, in that order; junction bases with no gene match: 5. The CDR3 runs to 16 residues. Germline V gene sequence: CDR1 SGHTA, CDR2 FQGNSA. The DNA for the CDR3 is TGTGCCAGCAGCTTAGATTCTAGCGGGTTCTCCTACGAGCAGTACTTC. It specifies CASSLDSSGFSYEQYF.

The CDR3 is CASSSDSSSYYGYTF. The CDR3 DNA follows: TGCGCCAGCAGCTCCGACAGTTCTTCCTACTATGGCTACACCTTC. This chain links TRBV5-1 with TRBJ1-2, with a possible D match to TRBD1 (5 bases). The CDR3 is made up of 15 amino acids. Trimming stripped 3 bases from V and 3 bases from J, with 15 bases between. The germline gives CDR1 SGHRS, CDR2 YFSETQ.

The rearrangement uses TRBV9 and TRBJ1-6; D call uncertain. Trimming removed 4 bases at V and 0 bases at J, with 11 bases between. Looked up from germline, CDR1 is SGDLS and CDR2 is YYNGEE. This CDR3 comprises 16 residues. The CDR3 DNA is TGTGCCAGCAGCCCTCAGGTGAACTCCTATAATTCACCCCTCCACTTT. Encoded protein: CASSPQVNSYNSPLHF.

This clone showed up just a few times. The chain has TRBV23-1 and TRBJ1-1; the match to TRBD1 covers 8 bases. TRBV23-1 falls under the ORF class, with uncertain function. Trimming removed 8 bases from V and 1 base from J; junction bases left unmatched: 3. The CDR3 loop spans 13 amino acids. CDR3 nucleotides: TGCGCCAGCGACAGGGGTCCGAACACTGAAGCTTTCTTT. The encoded protein is CASDRGPNTEAFF.

This sequence joins TRBV5-6 and TRBJ2-1; D unclear. Trimming pared 4 bases from V and 5 bases from J, leaving 16 bases between. CDR1 and CDR2 (germline): SGHDT, YYEEEE. There are 15 residues in the CDR3. CDR3 coding DNA: TGTGCCAGCAGCGGGGATTTAAGGCCCCACAATGAGCAGTTCTTC. Amino acids: CASSGDLRPHNEQFF.

The genes are TRBV12-5 and TRBJ2-5, with a possible D match to TRBD1 (7 bases). The CDR3 extends over 17 amino acids. V was pared by 7 bases and J by 5 bases, with 26 bases between. CDR1 and CDR2 (germline): LGHNT, FRNRAP. The CDR3 is CASAPGETWGQMETQYF. In nucleotides, the CDR3 is TGTGCTAGTGCTCCGGGGGAAACTTGGGGACAGATGGAGACCCAGTACTTC.

This chain joins TRBV5-1 and TRBJ1-1; D call uncertain. Trimming shortened V by 0 bases and J by 8 bases, and 11 bases separated the two germline ends. This CDR3 has 13 amino acids. Germline V CDR1 and CDR2: SGHRS, YFSETQ. As DNA, the CDR3 is TGCGCCAGCAGCTTGGGGGGTATACGGGAAGCTTTCTTT. This sequence encodes CASSLGGIREAFF.

The chain employs TRBV12-5 and TRBJ1-1; D perhaps matches TRBD1 (5 bases). V lost 3 bases, J lost 6 bases, and 14 bases lay in between. The length of the CDR3 is 14 residues. Germline assignment: CDR1 LGHNT and CDR2 FRNRAP. The DNA for the CDR3 is TGTGCTAGTGGTTTTGGCCAGGGAATCTCTGAAGCTTTCTTT. Translation gives CASGFGQGISEAFF.

The V and J genes are TRBV7-8 and TRBJ2-7, with 8 bases aligning to TRBD1. Per germline, CDR1 SGHVS and CDR2 FQNEAQ. The CDR3 runs 14 residues. The junction had 3 bases not matched to a gene; V was cut back by 4 bases and J by 1 base. CDR3 residues: CASSSTGGSYEQYF. DNA for the CDR3: TGTGCCAGCAGCTCCACAGGGGGGTCCTACGAGCAGTACTTC. Using reference TRBV7-8 and TRBJ2-7 for the parts outside the CDR3, the full variable domain is GAGVSQSPRYKVAKRGQDVALRCDPISGHVSLFWYQQALGQGPEFLTYFQNEAQLDKSGLPSDRFFAERPEGSVSTLKIQRTQQEDSAVYLCASSSTGGSYEQYFGPGTRLTVT.

The chain employs TRBV5-1 and TRBJ2-3; D uncertain. The CDR3 runs 15 residues. Germline CDR1 reads SGHRS; CDR2 reads YFSETQ. V dropped 0 bases and J dropped 4 bases, with 12 bases sitting between them. The CDR3 spells CASSLAEAGPDTQYF. The CDR3 DNA is TGCGCCAGCAGCTTGGCCGAGGCAGGCCCAGATACGCAGTATTTT. The full variable domain, in which reference TRBV5-1 and TRBJ2-3 provide the parts outside the CDR3, is KAGVTQTPRYLIKTRGQQVTLSCSPISGHRSVSWYQQTPGQGLQFLFEYFSETQRNKGNFPGRFSGRQFSNSRSEMNVSTLELGDSALYLCASSLAEAGPDTQYFGPGTRLTVL.

Note on this clone: Compared with germline, one end of the junction differs, possibly owing to a read error. The gene calls are TRBV5-6 and TRBJ2-7, with TRBD2 as a possible D gene (6 bases). The CDR3 loop spans 14 amino acids. Germline V gene lookup returns CDR1 SGHDT and CDR2 YYEEEE. CDR3 nucleotide sequence: TGTGCCAGCAGCTTGGCGAGCGGGCTCAGTCCTGGTAGCTTC. Amino acid sequence: CASSLASGLSPGSF.

V usage is TRBV27 and J usage is TRBJ2-2; no reliable D call. Germline loops: CDR1 MNHEY, CDR2 SMNVEV (reference sequence). CDR3 length: 13 residues. Trimming took 6 bases from V and 4 from J, leaving 9 bases between them. CDR3: CASSYRATGELFF. CDR3 bases: TGTGCCAGCAGCTACCGGGCCACCGGGGAGCTGTTTTTT.

The chain links TRBV5-1 to TRBJ2-1, with 11 bases identical to TRBD2. V shed 4 bases, J shed 4 bases, and the junction held 7 bases outside the gene matches. CDR3 length: 16 amino acids. Germline CDR1 SGHRS, CDR2 YFSETQ. CDR3 residues: CASSELLAGGYNEQFF. CDR3 DNA sequence: TGCGCCAGCAGCGAACTTTTAGCGGGGGGGTACAATGAGCAGTTCTTC.